This T cell receptor beta chain appears in the sequencing data of a study of Graves' ophthalmopathy and Graves' hyperthyroidism. The wider study: Hyperthyroidism was considered stable when no ophthalmopathy appeared within 18 months of follow-up. Notes on the study in general: For separating ophthalmopathy from stable hyperthyroidism, a 13-signature model gave 87.88% sensitivity and 81.08% specificity. Ophthalmopathy progression prediction by the model yielded a sensitivity of about 70% and a specificity of approximately 72%.

Trimming removed 2 bases from V and 5 bases from J; junction bases left unmatched: 6. In germline, CDR1 is DFQATT, CDR2 SNEGSKA (reference sequence). This CDR3 region has 14 residues. As for this clonotype: What it binds is not known.

From RNA, the CDR3 regions of TCR beta chains were amplified and sequenced. Second-round multiplex PCR followed a first-round RT-PCR using HTBI primers. TCRdb ran MiXCR on the multiplex PCR reads and lists one entry per CDR3 protein. Among about 1.1 million distinct CDR3 sequences listed, about two fifths were seen once. The chain joins TRBV20-1 to TRBJ2-5, with 9 positions matching TRBD2. The TCR was taken from an adult man with Graves' hyperthyroidism. Sample: peripheral blood or thyroid tissue (not recorded which). This CDR3 reads CSARRGTSRETQYF. CDR3 nucleotide sequence: TGCAGTGCTAGAAGGGGGACTAGCAGGGAGACCCAGTACTTC.